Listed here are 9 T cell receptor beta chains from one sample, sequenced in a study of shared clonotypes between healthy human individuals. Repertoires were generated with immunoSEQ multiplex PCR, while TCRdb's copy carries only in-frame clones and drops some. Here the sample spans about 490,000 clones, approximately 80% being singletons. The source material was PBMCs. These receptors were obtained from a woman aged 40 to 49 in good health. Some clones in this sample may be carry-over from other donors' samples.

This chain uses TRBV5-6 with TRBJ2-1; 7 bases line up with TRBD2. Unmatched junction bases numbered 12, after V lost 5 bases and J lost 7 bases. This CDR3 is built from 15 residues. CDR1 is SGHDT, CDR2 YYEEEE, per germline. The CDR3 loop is CASRLAGGRWNEQFF. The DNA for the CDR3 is TGTGCCAGCAGGCTCGCGGGCGGGAGATGGAATGAGCAGTTCTTC.

Here the CDR3 reads CASRGRNAGYTF. The CDR3 bases are TGTGCCAGCAGGGGACGGAACGCTGGCTACACCTTC. The chain couples TRBV28 to TRBJ1-2; D may be TRBD1 (5 bases). Deletions cut 6 bases from V and 7 bases from J, with 12 bases between. In germline, CDR1 is MDHEN, CDR2 SYDVKM. The CDR3 extends over 12 amino acids.

CDR3 region: CSAKGQGGSDTQYF. DNA of the CDR3: TGCAGCGCCAAGGGACAGGGAGGATCAGATACGCAGTATTTT. The chain employs TRBV29-1 and TRBJ2-3; 9 bases map to TRBD1. The CDR3 has 14 amino acids. Trimming removed 7 bases from V and 4 bases from J; junction bases left unmatched: 9. Germline CDR1 is SQVTM and CDR2 is ANQGSEA.

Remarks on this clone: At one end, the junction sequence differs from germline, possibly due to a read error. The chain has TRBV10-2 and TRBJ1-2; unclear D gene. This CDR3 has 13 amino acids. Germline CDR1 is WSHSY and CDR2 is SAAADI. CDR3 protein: CASSESAALGLSF. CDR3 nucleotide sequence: TGCGCCAGCAGTGAGTCCGCCGCCCTAGGCCTTAGCTTC.

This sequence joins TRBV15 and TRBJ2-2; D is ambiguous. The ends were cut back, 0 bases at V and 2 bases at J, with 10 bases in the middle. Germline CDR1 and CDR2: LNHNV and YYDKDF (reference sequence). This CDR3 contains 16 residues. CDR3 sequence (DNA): TGTGCCACCAGCAGAGACACAATCGGAAACACCGGGGAGCTGTTTTTT. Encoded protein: CATSRDTIGNTGELFF.

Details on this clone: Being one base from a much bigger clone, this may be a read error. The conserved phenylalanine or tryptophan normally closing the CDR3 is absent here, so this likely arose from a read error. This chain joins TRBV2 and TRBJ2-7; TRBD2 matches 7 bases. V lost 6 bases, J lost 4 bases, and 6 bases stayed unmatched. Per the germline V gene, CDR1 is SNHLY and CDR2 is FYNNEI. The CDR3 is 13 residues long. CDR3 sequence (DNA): TGTGCCAGCAGGGCGGGAGAACCATACGAGCAGTACCTC. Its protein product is CASRAGEPYEQYL.

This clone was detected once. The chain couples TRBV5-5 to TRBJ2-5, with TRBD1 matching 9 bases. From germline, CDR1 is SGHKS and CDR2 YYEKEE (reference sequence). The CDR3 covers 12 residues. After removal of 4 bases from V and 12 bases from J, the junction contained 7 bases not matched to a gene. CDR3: CASSPDRGSEYF. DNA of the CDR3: TGTGCCAGCAGCCCGGACAGGGGTTCCGAGTACTTC.

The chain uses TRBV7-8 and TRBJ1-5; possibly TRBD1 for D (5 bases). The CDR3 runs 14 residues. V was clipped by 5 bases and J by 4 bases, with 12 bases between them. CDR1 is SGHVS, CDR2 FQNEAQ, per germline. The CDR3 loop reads CASSRDSSNQPQHF. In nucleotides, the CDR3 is TGTGCCAGCAGCCGCGACAGTTCAAATCAGCCCCAGCATTTT. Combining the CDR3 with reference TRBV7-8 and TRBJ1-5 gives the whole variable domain GAGVSQSPRYKVAKRGQDVALRCDPISGHVSLFWYQQALGQGPEFLTYFQNEAQLDKSGLPSDRFFAERPEGSVSTLKIQRTQQEDSAVYLCASSRDSSNQPQHFGDGTRLSIL.

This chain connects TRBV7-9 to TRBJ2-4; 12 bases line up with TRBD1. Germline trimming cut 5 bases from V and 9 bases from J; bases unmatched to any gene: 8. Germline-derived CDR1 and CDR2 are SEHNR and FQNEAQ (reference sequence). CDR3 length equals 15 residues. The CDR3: CASSPSGTGGSIQYF. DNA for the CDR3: TGTGCCAGCAGCCCATCCGGGACAGGGGGCTCCATTCAGTACTTC.